This T cell receptor (beta chain) was obtained from a study of radiation and T cells in renal cell carcinoma. Findings and caveats of the study: No pretreatment tumor biopsies were available for baseline clonotypes.

The time point denotes: baseline pretreatment blood. Treatment here: 15 Gy SBRT to primary tumor, nephrectomy 4 weeks later. This CDR3 region has 15 residues. Looked up from germline, CDR1 is SGHTA and CDR2 is FQGNSA. J lost 0 bases, V lost 4 bases, and 3 bases had no gene match. On this clone itself: Its antigen is as yet unknown.

The method was immunoSEQ multiplex PCR; TCRdb's version includes in-frame clones alone and lacks a portion of them. The table lists approximately 150,000 clones, less than 85% of them singletons. Source: blood, taken from a patient whose treatment included radiotherapy and nephrectomy. The gene calls are TRBV7-2 and TRBJ2-7; TRBD2 matches at 10 bases. The source is a woman aged 50 to 60 with renal cell carcinoma. CDR3 nucleotides: TGTGCCAGCAGCTCGACTAGCGGGCCCTCCTACGAGCAGTACTTC. Residues: CASSSTSGPSYEQYF.